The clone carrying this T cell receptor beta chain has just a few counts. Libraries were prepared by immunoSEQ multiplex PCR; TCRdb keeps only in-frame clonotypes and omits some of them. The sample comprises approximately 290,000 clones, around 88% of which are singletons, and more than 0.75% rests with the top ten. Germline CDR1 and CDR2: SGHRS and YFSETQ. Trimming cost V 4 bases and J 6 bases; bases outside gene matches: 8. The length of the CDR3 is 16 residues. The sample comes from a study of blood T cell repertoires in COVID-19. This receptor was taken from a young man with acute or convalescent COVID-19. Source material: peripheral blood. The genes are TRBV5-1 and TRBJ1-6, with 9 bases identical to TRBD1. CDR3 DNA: TGCGCCAGCAGCCGGACAGGGGAAATCGGTAATTCACCCCTCCACTTT. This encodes CASSRTGEIGNSPLHF.